Each of the 27 T cell receptor beta chains below was sequenced from the same sample in a study of blood T cell repertoires in COVID-19. Data came from immunoSEQ multiplex PCR; TCRdb stores just in-frame clones and leaves some out. The sample consists of a few hundred thousand clones, approximately 84% of them appearing once. Input material: peripheral blood. The receptor set was obtained from a man between 35 and 55 years old with acute or convalescent COVID-19.

Written as DNA, the CDR3 is TGTGCCCGGTGGACAGGGCACACTGAAGCTTTCTTT. Translated, it gives CARWTGHTEAFF. This chain links TRBV21-1 with TRBJ1-1; the table's D call, TRBD1, has no DNA check behind it. TRBV21-1 is a recognized pseudogene. The CDR3 is made up of 12 amino acids.

The rearrangement joins TRBV3-1 (or the pseudogene TRBV3-2) to TRBJ2-1; perhaps TRBD2 as D (5 bases). The CDR3 runs 14 residues. The germline CDR1 and CDR2 sequences are LGHDT and YNNKEL (reference sequence). The V end was cut by 8 bases, the J end by 5 bases, with 16 bases between. The CDR3 DNA reads TGTGCCAGCTGCCTGGCTAGCTACAACAATGAGCAGTTCTTC. This sequence encodes CASCLASYNNEQFF.

The chain links TRBV27 to TRBJ1-5; 11 bases line up with TRBD1. V gave up 6 bases and J gave up 4 bases; unmatched junction bases: 5. The CDR3 contains 15 residues. In germline, CDR1 is MNHEY, CDR2 SMNVEV (reference sequence). CDR3 loop: CASSRTGGFNQPQHF. The CDR3 DNA sequence: TGTGCCAGCAGCCGGACAGGGGGCTTTAATCAGCCCCAGCATTTT.

This clone came up once. This chain uses TRBV10-3 with TRBJ1-2; D is ambiguous. In germline, CDR1 is ENHRY, CDR2 SYGVKD. This CDR3 region has 14 residues. Trimming removed 3 bases at V and 0 bases at J, with 8 bases between. CDR3 nucleotides: TGTGCCATCAGTGACCCAGGTGCTAACTATGGCTACACCTTC. Residues: CAISDPGANYGYTF.

CDR3 sequence reads: CATSREGGAGAFF. The CDR3, as DNA: TGTGCCACCAGCAGAGAAGGGGGCGCGGGAGCTTTCTTT. The chain employs TRBV15 and TRBJ1-1; TRBD1 agrees at 7 bases. In germline, CDR1 is LNHNV, CDR2 YYDKDF (reference sequence). Germline trimming cut 0 bases from V and 10 bases from J; bases unmatched to any gene: 5. CDR3 length: 13 amino acids. Based on the CDR3 plus reference TRBV15 and TRBJ1-1, the full variable domain is DAMVIQNPRYQVTQFGKPVTLSCSQTLNHNVMYWYQQKSSQAPKLLFHYYDKDFNNEADTPDNFQSRRPNTSFCFLDIRSPGLGDTAMYLCATSREGGAGAFFGQGTRLTVV.

V and J are TRBV19 and TRBJ2-7, with 9 bases fitting TRBD2. CDR1 and CDR2 from the germline V gene are LNHDA and SQIVND (reference sequence). Trimming at V came to 3 bases and at J to 6 bases, leaving 3 bases not matched to a gene. This CDR3 contains 13 residues. Here the CDR3 reads CASSIAGGIEQYF. The CDR3 DNA reads as TGTGCCAGTAGTATCGCGGGGGGGATCGAGCAGTACTTC.

The genes are TRBV6-6 and TRBJ1-6, with TRBD1 matching over 9 bases. Germline CDR1 is MNHNY and CDR2 is SVGAGI (reference sequence). The CDR3 spans 15 residues. The trim removed 6 bases at V and 9 bases at J, leaving 9 bases unmatched. For the CDR3, the DNA is TGTGCCAGCAGGCCACAGGGGGCGATGGGTTCACCCCTCCACTTT. As protein: CASRPQGAMGSPLHF.

The chain carries TRBV6-5 and TRBJ1-1; 7 nucleotides align to TRBD1. With 6 bases clipped from V and 3 bases from J, the junction kept 7 bases outside the gene matches. The CDR3 consists of 14 residues. The germline gives CDR1 MNHEY, CDR2 SVGAGI. In nucleotides, the CDR3 is TGTGCCAGCAGCGACAGGGTCGGGGACACTGAAGCTTTCTTT. This sequence encodes CASSDRVGDTEAFF.

J is TRBJ2-1 and V is TRBV6-5, with 11 positions matching TRBD2. The CDR3 length is 15 residues. Per the germline V gene, CDR1 is MNHEY and CDR2 is SVGAGI. J lost 10 bases, V lost 1 base, and 6 bases had no gene match. The CDR3, as DNA: TGTGCCAGCAGTTACTTGACTAGCGGGGTAGGGGAGCAGTTCTTC. The encoded protein is CASSYLTSGVGEQFF.

This clone was picked up one time. The rearrangement joins TRBV10-3 to TRBJ1-2; the D is unclear. The CDR3 is 12 residues long. Germline CDR1 and CDR2: ENHRY and SYGVKD. The V end was cut by 2 bases, the J end by 7 bases, with 8 bases between. Here the CDR3 reads CAISEEGGGYTF. As DNA, the CDR3 is TGTGCCATCAGTGAGGAGGGAGGTGGCTACACCTTC.

The rearrangement links TRBV19 to TRBJ1-1; possible D gene TRBD1, 6 bases. Germline CDR1 reads LNHDA; CDR2 reads SQIVND (reference sequence). The CDR3 contains 14 residues. V lost 4 bases and J 0 bases, leaving 9 bases between the germline ends. This CDR3 reads CASSTQGMNTEAFF. The DNA of the CDR3 is TGTGCCAGTAGTACACAGGGAATGAACACTGAAGCTTTCTTT.

The V gene is TRBV27, the J gene TRBJ1-2, with D possibly matching TRBD1 (6 bases). There are 14 residues in the CDR3. Trimming removed 2 bases at V and 4 bases at J, with 11 bases between. From germline, CDR1 is MNHEY and CDR2 SMNVEV (reference sequence). CDR3 residues: CASSLTGSGYGYTF. DNA for the CDR3: TGTGCCAGCAGTTTAACAGGGTCCGGCTATGGCTACACCTTC.

The V gene is TRBV19, the J gene TRBJ2-2; 9 bases line up with TRBD1. Germline values: CDR1 LNHDA, CDR2 SQIVND (reference sequence). With V trimmed by 4 bases and J by 7 bases, 7 bases remained unmatched. The CDR3 sequence is 15 residues long. CDR3 nucleotides: TGTGCCAGTAGTACTACAGGGGGCGCGGGCGGGGAGCTGTTTTTT. Translation gives CASSTTGGAGGELFF.

J is TRBJ1-6 and V is TRBV4-1; D may be TRBD1 (6 bases). Trimming pared 0 bases from V and 10 bases from J, leaving 22 bases between. The length of the CDR3 is 18 residues. The V gene's germline CDR1 is MGHRA and CDR2 YSYEKL. The CDR3 loop reads CASSQDNTGSTGKSPLHF. In DNA, the CDR3 is TGCGCCAGCAGCCAAGATAATACAGGGAGTACAGGAAAATCACCCCTCCACTTT.

The chain uses TRBV25-1 and TRBJ1-1; maybe TRBD1 (5 bases). The CDR3 runs 13 residues. V dropped 4 bases and J dropped 3 bases, with 9 bases sitting between them. Per germline, CDR1 MGHDK and CDR2 SYGVNS. The CDR3 DNA reads TGTGCCAGCAGTGCCACAGGTTACACTGAAGCTTTCTTT. It yields the protein CASSATGYTEAFF.

The V call is TRBV6-2 or TRBV6-3, the J call TRBJ2-2; TRBD2 aligns across 10 bases. CDR1 MNHEY and CDR2 SVGEGT come from the germline V gene. With 2 bases clipped from V and 0 bases from J, the junction kept 3 bases outside the gene matches. There are 17 residues in the CDR3. The CDR3 DNA follows: TGTGCCAGCAGTTACGCTAGCGGGGGAACGAACACCGGGGAGCTGTTTTTT. Amino acids: CASSYASGGTNTGELFF.

The chain couples TRBV7-2 to TRBJ2-1; tentative D call: TRBD1 (6 bases). CDR1 SGHTA and CDR2 FQGNSA come from the germline V gene. Trimming took off 2 bases at V and 9 bases at J, with 17 bases between the two ends. This CDR3 has 15 residues. DNA of the CDR3: TGTGCCAGCAGCTTATTTGCAGGGGAAGGATCTGAGCAGTTCTTC. Encoded protein: CASSLFAGEGSEQFF.

The chain has TRBV24-1 and TRBJ2-1; 8 nucleotides align to TRBD1. In germline, CDR1 is KGHDR, CDR2 SFDVKD. This CDR3 comprises 16 residues. V shed 4 bases and J 1 base; nucleotides not matched to a gene: 5. The CDR3 is CATSDTGQGSYNEQFF. CDR3 nucleotide sequence: TGTGCCACCAGTGACACTGGACAGGGATCCTACAATGAGCAGTTCTTC.

The chain combines TRBV9 with TRBJ2-3, with 10 bases fitting TRBD2. Germline V gives CDR1 SGDLS, CDR2 YYNGEE. V lost 0 bases to trimming and J lost 6 bases; unmatched junction nucleotides: 7. This CDR3 spans 16 amino acids. The CDR3 nucleotides are TGTGCCAGCAGCGTAGCTAGCGGGGGCCGGGGGGATACGCAGTATTTT. Translation gives CASSVASGGRGDTQYF.

This chain connects TRBV9 to TRBJ2-3, with D possibly matching TRBD1 (6 bases). Germline assignment: CDR1 SGDLS and CDR2 YYNGEE. This CDR3 region has 16 residues. Trimming shortened V by 3 bases and J by 0 bases, and 14 bases separated the two germline ends. For the CDR3, the DNA is TGTGCCAGCAGCGCCGACAGGCGTGCTAGCACAGATACGCAGTATTTT. Protein: CASSADRRASTDTQYF.

In this sample, this clone turned up a few times. This rearrangement joins TRBV30 to TRBJ2-5; D unclear. Germline V lookup: CDR1 GTSNPN, CDR2 SVGIG (reference sequence). There are 13 residues in the CDR3. Trimming left V 1 base short and J 1 base short, with 7 bases between. The CDR3 loop reads CAWSGPGQETQYF. In nucleotides, the CDR3 is TGTGCCTGGAGTGGGCCGGGCCAAGAGACCCAGTACTTC.

For this clone: The germline gene is not matched at one end of the junction; a read error may be the cause. The chain couples TRBV30 to TRBJ1-1; 7 nucleotides line up with TRBD1. Germline CDR1 and CDR2: GTSNPN and SVGIG (reference sequence). The CDR3 is made up of 11 amino acids. In DNA form, the CDR3 reads TGTGCCTGGATGCGGGGATACAGGGGACTCTTT. This encodes CAWMRGYRGLF.

V gene TRBV5-6 combines with J gene TRBJ1-6, with D maybe TRBD1 (6 bases). The CDR3 contains 14 residues. Looked up from germline, CDR1 is SGHDT and CDR2 is YYEEEE. V lost 0 bases and J 10 bases, leaving 11 bases between the germline ends. The CDR3 loop reads CASSLDRAVSPLHF. The DNA for the CDR3 is TGTGCCAGCAGCTTGGACAGGGCCGTCTCACCCCTCCACTTT.

The chain carries TRBV4-3 and TRBJ2-3; D unresolved. The CDR3 is 12 amino acids. Germline assignment: CDR1 LGHNA and CDR2 YSLEER. The V gene lost 0 bases and the J gene lost 5 bases, with 3 bases spanning the gap. CDR3 residues: CASSQDQDTQYF. As DNA, the CDR3 is TGCGCCAGCAGCCAAGATCAAGATACGCAGTATTTT.

This clone was recorded a few times. This rearrangement joins TRBV2 to TRBJ1-3, with D maybe TRBD1 (5 bases). CDR3 length: 14 residues. Trimming cost V 9 bases and J 4 bases, with 16 bases left between them. Germline CDR1 and CDR2: SNHLY and FYNNEI. CDR3 region: CASSTDNKGNTIYF. CDR3 coding DNA: TGTGCCAGTTCGACAGATAACAAAGGAAACACCATATATTTT.

The chain employs TRBV30 and TRBJ1-2; tentatively, D is TRBD1 (5 bases). CDR3 length: 12 residues. V was shortened by 5 bases and J by 6 bases, with 13 bases between the two germline ends. Germline V gene data show CDR1 as GTSNPN and CDR2 as SVGIG (reference sequence). The CDR3 sequence is CAWDPGYDGYTF. The CDR3 bases are TGTGCCTGGGACCCAGGGTATGATGGCTACACCTTC. Together with reference TRBV30 and TRBJ1-2, the CDR3 gives the full variable domain: SQTIHQWPATLVQPVGSPLSLECTVEGTSNPNLYWYRQAAGRGLQLLFYSVGIGQISSEVPQNLSASRPQDRQFILSSKKLLLSDSGFYLCAWDPGYDGYTFGSGTRLTVV.

The chain employs TRBV5-1 and TRBJ1-1, with 8 bases lining up with TRBD1. Germline loops: CDR1 SGHRS, CDR2 YFSETQ. After removal of 6 bases from V and 4 bases from J, the junction contained 11 bases not matched to a gene. The CDR3 is made up of 15 amino acids. The CDR3 loop is CASTSLSTGGTEAFF. The CDR3 bases are TGCGCCAGCACCTCGCTCAGTACAGGGGGCACTGAAGCTTTCTTT.